The 12 T cell receptor beta chains listed next were all sequenced from one sample in a study of regulatory T cells in long-lasting Graves disease. Time point defined: newly diagnosed GD, antithyroid drugs for less than 3 months. RNA from PBMCs was the source of the TCR library. Relying on iRepertoire HTBI primers and Arm-PCR of CDR3 regions, the team built TCR beta libraries. Using its own MiXCR run on the multiplex PCR reads, TCRdb lists one record per CDR3 protein. Among a few hundred thousand distinct CDR3 sequences listed, approximately 15% were seen once. These data were likewise used in another study, on T cells in Graves' hyperthyroidism and ophthalmopathy.

The specimen was peripheral blood mononuclear cells (PBMCs), collected at new diagnosis, from a patient treated with antithyroid drugs. Source of these receptors: a woman in her forties or fifties with Graves disease.

This clonotype was detected many times. The chain recombines TRBV20-1 with TRBJ1-5; D is perhaps TRBD1 (5 bases). The CDR3 sequence is 13 residues long. Trimming cost V 4 bases and J 3 bases, with 10 bases left between them. Germline CDR1 is DFQATT and CDR2 is SNEGSKA (reference sequence). The CDR3 reads CSATTGFNQPQHF. The CDR3 nucleotides read TGCAGTGCTACCACAGGATTCAATCAGCCCCAGCATTTT.

Ten or more counts support this clonotype. The chain recombines TRBV7-2 with TRBJ2-5; either TRBD1 or TRBD2 may fit D (6 bases each). V gave up 4 bases and J gave up 1 base, with 10 bases separating them. This CDR3 has 14 amino acids. Germline CDR1 is SGHTA and CDR2 is FQGNSA. The chain's CDR3 is CASSWGAIQETQYF. In nucleotides, the CDR3 is TGTGCCAGCAGCTGGGGGGCTATCCAAGAGACCCAGTACTTC.

This clonotype was detected many times. The chain joins TRBV5-6 to TRBJ2-1; 9 bases match TRBD2. Germline lookup yields CDR1 SGHDT and CDR2 YYEEEE. The J segment lost 9 bases and the V segment lost 4 bases, leaving 5 bases of the junction unmatched. CDR3 length: 13 amino acids. The CDR3 coding sequence is TGTGCCAGCAGCGACGGGACTAGCATTGAGCAGTTCTTC. Its translation is CASSDGTSIEQFF.

V is TRBV7-3 and J is TRBJ2-2; 9 bases are shared with TRBD2. J gave up 1 base and V 4 bases, and 13 bases lay outside the gene matches. The length of the CDR3 is 19 residues. Germline CDR1 and CDR2: SGHTA and FQGTGA. The CDR3 loop reads CASSSSVFSGSGNTGELFF. Written as DNA, the CDR3 is TGTGCCAGCAGCTCCTCCGTATTTAGCGGGAGTGGGAACACCGGGGAGCTGTTTTTT.

This clonotype was observed many times. The chain's CDR3 is CAISEYRTENTEAFF. In nucleotides, the CDR3 is TGTGCCATCAGTGAGTACAGGACAGAAAACACTGAAGCTTTCTTT. This chain uses TRBV10-3 with TRBJ1-1, with D tentatively TRBD1 (6 bases). Trimming pared 1 base from V and 2 bases from J, leaving 11 bases between. From germline, CDR1 is ENHRY and CDR2 SYGVKD. The CDR3 length is 15 residues.

This clonotype has ten or more counts. This chain connects TRBV18 to TRBJ1-5; D ambiguous. In germline, CDR1 is KGHSH, CDR2 LQKENI. The CDR3 contains 15 residues. Trimming shortened V by 1 base and J by 0 bases, and 7 bases separated the two germline ends. The CDR3, as DNA: TGTGCCAGCTCACCACGAGGAGTTAGCAATCAGCCCCAGCATTTT. Translating gives CASSPRGVSNQPQHF.

The chain carries TRBV11-1 and TRBJ2-1; the D is unclear. Trimming took 6 bases from V and 7 from J, leaving 31 bases between them. The CDR3 is 19 residues long. Germline V gene sequence: CDR1 SGHAT, CDR2 FQDESV (reference sequence). CDR3 loop: CASSLFNVVVRQGKNEQFF. CDR3 nucleotide sequence: TGTGCCAGCAGTCTTTTCAATGTTGTGGTACGACAAGGAAAGAATGAGCAGTTCTTC. Full variable domain (outside the CDR3, taken from reference TRBV11-1 and TRBJ2-1): EAEVAQSPRYKITEKSQAVAFWCDPISGHATLYWYRQILGQGPELLVQFQDESVVDDSQLPKDRFSAERLKGVDSTLKIQPAELGDSAMYLCASSLFNVVVRQGKNEQFFGPGTRLTVL.

This clonotype was detected only a few times. The CDR3 sequence is CSVEEGLAANTGELFF. CDR3 DNA: TGCAGCGTTGAAGAAGGACTGGCCGCGAACACCGGGGAGCTGTTTTTT. The chain is built from TRBV29-1 and TRBJ2-2; tentative D call: TRBD2 (5 bases). V gave up 0 bases and J gave up 0 bases, with 11 bases separating them. The CDR3 covers 16 residues. Germline CDR1 is SQVTM and CDR2 is ANQGSEA.

Regarding this clonotype: This may be a read error, as it is one base from a much larger clone. The chain carries TRBV12-3 or TRBV12-4 and TRBJ2-1; 9 bases map to TRBD1. The CDR3 totals 14 residues. Trimming removed 10 bases from V and 3 bases from J; junction bases left unmatched: 7. The CDR3 reads CANIDRGDYNEQFF. For the CDR3, the DNA is TGTGCCAACATTGACAGGGGGGACTACAATGAGCAGTTCTTC.

This clonotype was seen once. A read error may explain this, as a much larger clone is one base away. The CDR3 carries no conserved terminal phenylalanine or tryptophan, so it likely arises from a read error. J is TRBJ2-3 and V is TRBV7-3; D uncertain. Germline assignment: CDR1 SGHTA and CDR2 FQGTGA. The CDR3 runs to 14 residues. V dropped 5 bases and J dropped 1 base, with 10 bases sitting between them. CDR3 sequence: CASSPNSGTDTQYL. The CDR3 DNA reads TGTGCCAGCAGCCCTAATTCGGGCACAGATACGCAGTATTTG.

This clonotype was detected many times. The gene calls are TRBV28 and TRBJ1-1; the D is unclear. This CDR3 spans 18 amino acids. V was cut by 5 bases and J by 0 bases, with 22 bases left in between. Germline V gene sequence: CDR1 MDHEN, CDR2 SYDVKM. CDR3 DNA sequence: TGTGCCAGCAGTACGGAGGTTTGGAGGACTACGATGAACACTGAAGCTTTCTTT. Its protein is CASSTEVWRTTMNTEAFF.

This clonotype showed up many times. CDR3 bases: TGCAGTGTCCCGACAGAAACCTACGAGCAGTACTTC. Protein product: CSVPTETYEQYF. The chain joins TRBV20-1 to TRBJ2-7, with D possibly matching TRBD1 (5 bases). This CDR3 has 12 residues. CDR1 is DFQATT, CDR2 SNEGSKA, per germline (reference sequence). V was clipped by 7 bases and J by 2 bases, with 12 bases between them.